This TCR beta chain originates from a study of cytomegalovirus exposure and HLA in healthy donors. About the research overall: For the approximately 390 genotyped donors, about 81% fell within the Caucasian-associated ancestry cluster. Study conclusions and caveats: Later work found that TCR association rates differed between HLA loci; DRB1 had the most and HLA-C the fewest. Later analysis demonstrated an association between a missense DCLRE1C variant and TCR beta V- and J-gene trimming.

PCR used 60 Vbeta primers and 13 Jbeta primers. Sequenced by immunoSEQ multiplex PCR; TCRdb stores in-frame clones only, minus some. The sample contains around 150,000 clones, 70% to 80% of which appear only once. V was clipped by 5 bases and J by 5 bases, with 10 bases between them. Germline V gene sequence: CDR1 SGHNT, CDR2 YENEEA. This CDR3 is built from 13 residues. About this clone: The antigen remains unidentified.

This sequence was found in a middle-aged woman in good health and CMV-seronegative. This chain connects TRBV11-3 to TRBJ1-5; D not resolved. The specimen was PBMCs. CDR3 residues: CASSASRYQPQHF. CDR3 coding DNA: TGTGCCAGCAGCGCCTCCAGGTATCAGCCCCAGCATTTT. Using reference TRBV11-3 and TRBJ1-5 for the parts outside the CDR3, the full variable domain is EAGVVQSPRYKIIEKKQPVAFWCNPISGHNTLYWYLQNLGQGPELLIRYENEEAVDDSQLPKDRFSAERLKGVDSTLKIQPAELGDSAVYLCASSASRYQPQHFGDGTRLSIL.